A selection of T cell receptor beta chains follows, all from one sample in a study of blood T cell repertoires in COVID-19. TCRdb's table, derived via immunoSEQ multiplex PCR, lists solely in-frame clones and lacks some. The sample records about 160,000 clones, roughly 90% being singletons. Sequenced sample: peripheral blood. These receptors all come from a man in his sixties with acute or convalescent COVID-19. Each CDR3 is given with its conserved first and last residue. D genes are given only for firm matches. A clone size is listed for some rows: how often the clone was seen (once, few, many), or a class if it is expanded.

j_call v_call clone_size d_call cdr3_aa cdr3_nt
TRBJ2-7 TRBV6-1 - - CASSEAAPGAHYEQYF TGTGCCAGCAGTGAAGCCGCCCCAGGCGCCCACTACGAGCAGTACTTC
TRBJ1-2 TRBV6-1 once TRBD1 CASSEIENRGFYGYTF TGTGCCAGCAGTGAAATTGAAAACAGGGGTTTCTATGGCTACACCTTC
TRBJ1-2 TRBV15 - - CATSGAGYGYTF TGTGCCACCAGCGGGGCTGGGTATGGCTACACCTTC
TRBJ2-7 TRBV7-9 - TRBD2 CASSFGLAGSIYEQYF TGTGCCAGCAGCTTTGGTTTAGCGGGATCTATCTACGAGCAGTACTTC
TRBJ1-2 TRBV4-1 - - CASSHLTGPHYGYTF TGCGCCAGCAGCCACCTGACAGGTCCCCATTATGGCTACACCTTC
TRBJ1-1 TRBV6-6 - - CASSLTGNTEAFF TGTGCCAGCAGCTTGACAGGGAACACTGAAGCTTTCTTT
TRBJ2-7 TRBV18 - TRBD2 CASSPYLPSGGAGEQYF TGTGCCAGCTCACCATACCTCCCTAGCGGGGGGGCGGGGGAGCAGTACTTC
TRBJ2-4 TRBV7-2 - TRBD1 CASSSRTGSDIQYF TGTGCCAGCAGCTCCAGGACAGGGAGTGACATTCAGTACTTC
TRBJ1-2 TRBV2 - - CASLQAGGSHGYTF TGTGCCAGCCTGCAGGCGGGGGGGAGCCATGGCTACACCTTC
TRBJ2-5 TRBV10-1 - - CASAGPRPPNPNPETQYF TGCGCCAGCGCGGGACCTAGGCCCCCCAACCCGAACCCGGAGACCCAGTACTTC
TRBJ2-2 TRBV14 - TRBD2 CASSPTSGGPGELFF TGTGCCAGCAGCCCGACTAGCGGGGGCCCCGGGGAGCTGTTTTTT
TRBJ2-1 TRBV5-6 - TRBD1 CASSLGQGPYNEQFF TGTGCCAGCAGCCTAGGACAGGGTCCGTACAATGAGCAGTTCTTC
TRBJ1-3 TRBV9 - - CASSVMTGGRSGNTIYF TGTGCCAGCAGCGTTATGACGGGTGGAAGGTCTGGAAACACCATATATTTT
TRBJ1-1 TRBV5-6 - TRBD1 CASSSAGGLGTEAFF TGTGCCAGCAGTTCGGCAGGGGGCCTTGGCACTGAAGCTTTCTTT
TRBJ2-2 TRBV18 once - CASSSSVTGELFF TGTGCCAGCTCATCTAGCGTGACCGGGGAGCTGTTTTTT
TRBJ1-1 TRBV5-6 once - CASSPSPGDRKNTEAFF TGTGCCAGCAGCCCGAGTCCCGGAGACAGAAAGAACACTGAAGCTTTCTTT
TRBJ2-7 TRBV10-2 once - CASNPGRGYEQYF TGCGCCAGCAACCCAGGGAGGGGGTACGAGCAGTACTTC
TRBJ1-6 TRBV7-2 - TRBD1 CASSQGPGQGPNSPLHF TGTGCCAGCAGCCAGGGCCCGGGACAGGGGCCTAATTCACCCCTCCACTTT
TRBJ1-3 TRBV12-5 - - CASGLRPWTPGNTIYF TGTGCTAGTGGTTTGCGCCCGTGGACACCTGGAAACACCATATATTTT
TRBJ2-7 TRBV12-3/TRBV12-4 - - CASSLGEGLEQYF TGTGCCAGCAGTTTGGGAGAGGGCCTAGAGCAGTACTTC
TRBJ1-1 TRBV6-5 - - CASSLGQRNTEAFF TGTGCCAGCAGTTTGGGACAAAGGAACACTGAAGCTTTCTTT
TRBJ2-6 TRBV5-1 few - CASSLAGSGANVLTF TGCGCCAGCAGCTTGGCCGGCTCTGGGGCCAACGTCCTGACTTTC
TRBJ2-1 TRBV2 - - CASSVFRGDNNEQFF TGTGCCAGCAGTGTTTTCAGGGGCGATAACAATGAGCAGTTCTTC
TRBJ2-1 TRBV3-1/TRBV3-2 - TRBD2 CASSQTSDEQFF TGTGCCAGCAGCCAAACTAGCGATGAGCAGTTCTTC
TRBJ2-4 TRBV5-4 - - CASSTGQRGHQYF TGTGCCAGCAGTACGGGCCAGCGGGGACATCAGTACTTC
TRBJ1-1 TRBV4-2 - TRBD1 CASSQIKGARTEAFF TGTGCCAGCAGCCAAATAAAGGGGGCACGGACTGAAGCTTTCTTT
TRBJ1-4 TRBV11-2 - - CASSFGGGKLFF TGTGCCAGCAGCTTTGGGGGAGGGAAACTGTTTTTT
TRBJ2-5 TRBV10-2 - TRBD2 CASRSLAGGQETQYF TGCGCCAGCAGATCACTAGCGGGGGGACAAGAGACCCAGTACTTC
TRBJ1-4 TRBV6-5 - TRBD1 CASTTGGNNEKLFF TGTGCCAGCACCACAGGGGGAAATAATGAAAAACTGTTTTTT
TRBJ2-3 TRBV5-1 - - CASSLAGRVQNTDTQYF TGCGCCAGCAGCTTGGCCGGCAGGGTGCAGAACACAGATACGCAGTATTTT
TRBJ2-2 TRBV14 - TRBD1 CASSQVGQGKWLFF TGTGCCAGCAGCCAAGTCGGACAGGGGAAATGGCTGTTTTTT
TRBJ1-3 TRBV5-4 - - CASSLGSRSGNTIYF TGTGCCAGCAGCTTGGGTTCCCGCTCTGGAAACACCATATATTTT
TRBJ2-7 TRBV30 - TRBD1 CAFGQGGYEQYF TGTGCCTTTGGACAGGGCGGCTACGAGCAGTACTTC
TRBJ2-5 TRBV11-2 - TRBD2 CASSFSSGGARETQYF TGTGCCAGCAGCTTTTCTAGCGGGGGGGCCCGGGAGACCCAGTACTTC
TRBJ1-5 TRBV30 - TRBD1 CAWRGTGGGQPQHF TGTGCCTGGCGCGGGACAGGGGGAGGTCAGCCCCAGCATTTT
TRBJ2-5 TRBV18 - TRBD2 CASSPRLAEQETQYF TGTGCCAGCTCACCACGGCTAGCGGAACAAGAGACCCAGTACTTC
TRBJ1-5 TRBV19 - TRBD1 CASSWSGQGSNQPQHF TGTGCCAGTAGTTGGTCGGGACAGGGGAGCAATCAGCCCCAGCATTTT
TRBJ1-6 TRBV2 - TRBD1 CASSSLTGTGGSSYNSPLHF TGTGCCAGCAGCTCCTTAACCGGGACAGGGGGGAGCTCCTATAATTCACCCCTCCACTTT
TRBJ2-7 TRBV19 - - CASRKQSSYEQYF TGTGCCAGTAGGAAACAGAGCTCCTACGAGCAGTACTTC
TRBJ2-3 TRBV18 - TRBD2 CASSGKAGGTDTQYF TGTGCCAGCTCAGGCAAGGCGGGGGGCACAGATACGCAGTATTTT
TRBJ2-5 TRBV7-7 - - CASSLLPAVLQETQYF TGTGCCAGCAGCTTGCTCCCCGCGGTTTTACAAGAGACCCAGTACTTC
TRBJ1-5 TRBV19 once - CASSLQLYSNQPQHF TGTGCCAGTAGTCTACAGCTATATAGCAATCAGCCCCAGCATTTT
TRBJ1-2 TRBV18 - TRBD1 CASSPPAGQGEYGYTF TGTGCCAGCTCACCACCTGCCGGACAGGGAGAATATGGCTACACCTTC
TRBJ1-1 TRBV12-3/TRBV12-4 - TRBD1 CASSLFTGGEAFF TGTGCCAGCAGTTTATTTACAGGGGGTGAAGCTTTCTTT
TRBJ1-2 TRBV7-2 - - CASSLKGGPNYGYTF TGTGCCAGCAGCTTAAAGGGAGGCCCTAACTATGGCTACACCTTC
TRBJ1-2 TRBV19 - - CASSMASGRNYGYTF TGTGCCAGTAGTATGGCCTCGGGGAGAAACTATGGCTACACCTTC
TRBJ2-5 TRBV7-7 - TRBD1 CASSETGKTQYF TGTGCTAGCAGCGAGACAGGGAAGACCCAGTACTTC
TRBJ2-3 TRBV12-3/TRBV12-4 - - CASSLRDTQYF TGTGCCAGCAGTTTGAGGGATACGCAGTATTTT
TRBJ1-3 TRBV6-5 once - CAISVGNTIYF TGTGCCATCTCTGTCGGAAACACCATATATTTT
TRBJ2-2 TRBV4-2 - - CASSQGEGGGTGELFF TGTGCCAGCAGCCAAGGAGAGGGAGGGGGCACCGGGGAGCTGTTTTTT
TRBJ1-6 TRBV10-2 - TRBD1 CASSDPPGQGYNSPLHF TGCGCCAGCAGTGACCCCCCGGGACAGGGGTATAATTCACCCCTCCACTTT
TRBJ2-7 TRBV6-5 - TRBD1 CASSYSGTGGYEQYF TGTGCCAGCAGTTACTCGGGGACAGGGGGCTACGAGCAGTACTTC
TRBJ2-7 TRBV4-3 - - CASSQDSWYSLSYEQYF TGCGCCAGCAGCCAAGATAGTTGGTACAGCCTCTCCTACGAGCAGTACTTC
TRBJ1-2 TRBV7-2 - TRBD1 CASSRAGTANNYGYTF TGTGCCAGCAGCAGAGCCGGGACAGCGAACAACTATGGCTACACCTTC